This entry concerns a single T cell receptor beta chain. Its antigen is undetermined. Original methodology: ImmunoSEQ output lacked quality scores and full-length reads, limiting matched filtering. Data came from immunoSEQ multiplex PCR; TCRdb stores just in-frame clones and leaves some out. Clonal size and the V and J genes are those of that table, whereas D and trimming came from the DNA. The repertoire has roughly 2.2 million clones, 85% to 95% of them found once; the top ten carry 0.3% to 0.45%. The data stem from a study of shared clonotypes between healthy human individuals. General study points: As a rule, naive subsets had a larger estimated richness than memory subsets.

Input material: naive CD4+ T cells from PBMCs. This sample's subset: CD45RA+ positively selected. The TCR comes from a man between 18 and 29 years old in good health. Some clones in this sample may be carry-over from other donors' samples.

The CDR3 region is CASSLATQGRTEAFF. Written as DNA, the CDR3 is TGCGCCAGCAGCCTTGCTACGCAGGGGCGGACTGAAGCTTTCTTT. This chain uses TRBV5-1 with TRBJ1-1, with a tentative D call TRBD1 (6 bases). With 4 bases removed from V and 5 bases from J, the gap between germline ends came to 18 bases. Germline V gene sequence: CDR1 SGHRS, CDR2 YFSETQ. The CDR3 totals 15 residues. Complete variable domain (other parts from reference TRBV5-1 and TRBJ1-1): KAGVTQTPRYLIKTRGQQVTLSCSPISGHRSVSWYQQTPGQGLQFLFEYFSETQRNKGNFPGRFSGRQFSNSRSEMNVSTLELGDSALYLCASSLATQGRTEAFFGQGTRLTVV.